This T cell receptor (beta chain) is from a study of T cell repertoires in cytomegalovirus infection. Study summary: Indicated by public TCR beta signatures were CMV infection and matching HLA type.

With 0 bases removed from V and 4 bases from J, the gap between germline ends came to 8 bases. There are 14 residues in the CDR3. Germline loops: CDR1 SGHVS, CDR2 FQNEAQ. Findings and limits, study-wide: The ex vivo response showed dominance by HLA-C-restricted CMV-specific TCR beta clonotypes.

This clonotype was counted ten times or more. The antigen remains undetermined. MiXCR was run by TCRdb on the reads, yielding one entry per CDR3 protein. The sample includes fewer than 700,000 distinct CDR3 sequences, approximately 24% seen only once; the top ten take roughly 8%. The sample consisted of CD8+ T cells from PBMCs. The chain carries TRBV7-8 and TRBJ2-3; D is uncertain. The receptor's source is a human donor in good health (CMV status not recorded). Some clones in this sample may be carry-over from other donors' samples. The CDR3 nucleotides read TGTGCCAGCAGCTTAGCCAGGTGGGCAGATACGCAGTATTTT. It translates to CASSLARWADTQYF.